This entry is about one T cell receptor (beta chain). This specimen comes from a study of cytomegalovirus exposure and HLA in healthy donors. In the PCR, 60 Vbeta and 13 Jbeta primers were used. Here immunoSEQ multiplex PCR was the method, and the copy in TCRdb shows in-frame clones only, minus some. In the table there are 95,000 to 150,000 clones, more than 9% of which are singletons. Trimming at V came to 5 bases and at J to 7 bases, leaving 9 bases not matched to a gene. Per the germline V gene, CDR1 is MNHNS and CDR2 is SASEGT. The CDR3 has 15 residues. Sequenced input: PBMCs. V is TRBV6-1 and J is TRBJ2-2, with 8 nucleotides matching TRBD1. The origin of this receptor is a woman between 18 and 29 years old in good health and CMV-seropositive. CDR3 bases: TGTGCCAGCAGTAACCGGGACAGGAAGGGCGGGGAGCTGTTTTTT. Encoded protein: CASSNRDRKGGELFF.